The entry below describes one TCR beta chain. The specificity of this receptor is unknown. It has no much larger one-base neighbor in the sample; base qualities were not kept. What the time point label conveys for this sample: baseline before first vaccination. The vaccinee samples were drawn from two UK trials, COV001 and COV002, one of which was a single-blind randomized controlled phase 2/3 trial testing AZD1222 (ChAdOx1 nCoV-19) in healthy adults. For TCRbeta chain sequencing, PBMC samples from trial participants were taken at day 0 and at day 28 after the second dose. These data belong to a study of T cell responses to AZD1222 COVID-19 vaccine (TCRdb year 2021). Study-level background: AZD1222 recipients given second doses at about 4 weeks or at about 12 weeks were pooled, since spike-specific TCR depth and breadth were not found to differ between the two schedules. Trial participants were enrolled by age into 18-55, 56-69 and 70-plus year subgroups, with roughly 160, 29 and 62 TCR-sequenced participants respectively. A total of approximately 250 trial participants underwent TCR sequencing, of whom roughly 210 had received two doses of AZD1222 and 26 had received two doses of the MenACWY control vaccine.

The CDR3 sequence holds 16 residues, the cysteine and phenylalanine included. The only DNA kept is the CDR3, 48 bases in frame from the first base. Between the V and J ends, shortened by 5 bases and 10 bases respectively, the junction contains 23 bases. The germline V gene (reference sequence) specifies LNHDA as CDR1 and SQIVND as CDR2. The study at large found these results: Because no day 14 peak-response samples were available, repertoires were characterized only after the peak T cell response. A significant rise in spike-specific TCR breadth and depth was observed after two AZD1222 doses relative to day 0 and relative to MenACWY recipients. The vaccine-associated CD4 TCRs covered the entire spike protein, and the dominant responses fell in regions 160-218 and 743-854. The 56-69-year group was small, and its depth increase did not reach significance, likely because of low power. Most participants were white British and females outnumbered males, and the authors suggested that clonal diversity may have been underestimated. Conclusions about previously exposed vaccinees were limited because only 6 or 7 AZD1222 recipients were SARS-CoV-2 seropositive at baseline. Epitopes outside the regions mutated in the B.1.351 and B.1.1.7 variants were reportedly recognized by nearly half of the unique spike-specific TCRs.

The CDR3 regions of human TCRbeta chains were analyzed by immunosequencing. The paper's data handling went like this. TCRs in the repertoires were compared against a reference library of SARS-CoV-2-specific TCRs that had been generated with the MIRA antigen-specificity platform. Breadth was defined as the fraction of unique TCRs that were SARS-CoV-2-associated. Depth was defined as the fraction of total T cells that were SARS-CoV-2-associated. Using the MIRA data, each spike-specific TCR was assigned both to the spike region to which the TCR was reactive and to a CD4 or CD8 class. Log10-transformed breadth and depth values were compared by one-way ANOVA with Sidak's multiple comparisons tests. Not all clones reach the TCRdb copy of this immuneACCESS table, which keeps in-frame sequences only. Checked studies attribute under half of the gap to unresolved V genes and leave the rest unexplained. V and J calls plus clone size are reproduced from that table; the DNA served to infer D and trimming. The sample contains about 85,000 clones, roughly nine tenths of them found a single time. The top ten constitute around 6.7% of the sample.

The chain links TRBV19 with TRBJ1-4, with the D gene not confidently named. The sequencing here drew on peripheral blood, taken on day 0 of AZD1222 vaccination. This receptor was identified in an adult in good health. The nucleotides read TGTGCCAGTAGTTACCTTGCGGACGGGGATCTTGGAAAACTGTTTTTT. This gives the protein CASSYLADGDLGKLFF.